The 6 T cell receptor beta chains in this list originate from one sample, sequenced in a study of PD-1 blockade in mismatch repair-deficient tumors. Data came from immunoSEQ multiplex PCR; TCRdb stores just in-frame clones and leaves some out. The sample lists tens of thousands of clones, around four fifths occurring once. The sample here was peripheral blood, taken 2 weeks after starting pembrolizumab. Receptor source: an adult with mismatch repair-deficient cancer.

This clone was picked up a small number of times. The chain couples TRBV6-4 to TRBJ2-2; perhaps TRBD2 as D (6 bases). Germline V gene data show CDR1 as MRHNA and CDR2 as SNTAGT. The CDR3 covers 13 residues. V lost 5 bases and J 4 bases, leaving 8 bases between the germline ends. The CDR3 region is CASSLGSTGELFF. CDR3 nucleotides: TGTGCCAGCAGTCTCGGGAGCACCGGGGAGCTGTTTTTT.

This sequence joins TRBV7-2 and TRBJ2-6; D unclear. The CDR3 totals 15 residues. Germline values: CDR1 SGHTA, CDR2 FQGNSA. V was pared by 8 bases and J by 0 bases, with 11 bases between. DNA for the CDR3: TGTGCCAGCCAGAGACCAAGCTCTGGGGCCAACGTCCTGACTTTC. Residues: CASQRPSSGANVLTF.

The V gene is TRBV30, the J gene TRBJ2-3; D possibly corresponds to TRBD1 (5 bases). The CDR3 is 12 amino acids. The ends were cut back, 3 bases at V and 6 bases at J, with 10 bases in the middle. The germline CDR1 and CDR2 sequences are GTSNPN and SVGIG (reference sequence). The CDR3 here is CAWRGPRDTQYF. For the CDR3, the DNA is TGTGCCTGGAGGGGGCCCAGGGATACGCAGTATTTT.

This rearrangement joins TRBV5-4 to TRBJ2-1; D is undetermined. This CDR3 spans 16 amino acids. The ends were cut back, 0 bases at V and 0 bases at J, with 10 bases in the middle. Germline V CDR1 and CDR2: SGHNT, YYREEE (reference sequence). Written as DNA, the CDR3 is TGTGCCAGCAGCTTGGAACCCGCCAGCTCCTACAATGAGCAGTTCTTC. Translated: CASSLEPASSYNEQFF.

By sample fraction, this clone is medium-sized (0.01 to 0.1%). This chain joins TRBV13 and TRBJ2-7; D remains unclear. This CDR3 is built from 13 residues. V lost 0 bases to trimming and J lost 3 bases, with 6 bases between them. Germline V CDR1 and CDR2: PRHDT, FYEKMQ (reference sequence). CDR3 loop: CASSLGRYYEQYF. In DNA, the CDR3 is TGTGCCAGCAGCTTAGGGAGGTACTACGAGCAGTACTTC.

Only a few counts were recorded for this clone. The gene calls are TRBV11-3 and TRBJ1-1; 10 bases fit TRBD1. The CDR3 totals 15 residues. Trimming removed 5 bases from V and 0 bases from J; junction bases left unmatched: 3. Germline V gene lookup returns CDR1 SGHNT and CDR2 YENEEA. The CDR3 DNA sequence: TGTGCCAGCAGCCCCGGGACAGGGGTGAACACTGAAGCTTTCTTT. Residues: CASSPGTGVNTEAFF.